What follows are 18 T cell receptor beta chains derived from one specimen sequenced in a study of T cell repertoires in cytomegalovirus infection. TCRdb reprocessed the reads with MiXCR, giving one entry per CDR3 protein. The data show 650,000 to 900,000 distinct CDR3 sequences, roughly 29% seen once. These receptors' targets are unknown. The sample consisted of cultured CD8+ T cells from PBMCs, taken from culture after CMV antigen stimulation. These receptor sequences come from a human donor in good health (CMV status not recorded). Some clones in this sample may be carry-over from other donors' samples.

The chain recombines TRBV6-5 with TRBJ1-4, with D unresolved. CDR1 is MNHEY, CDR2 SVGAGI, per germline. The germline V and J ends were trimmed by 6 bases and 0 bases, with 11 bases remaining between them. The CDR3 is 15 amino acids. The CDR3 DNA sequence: TGTGCCAGCAGGTCAGACCGAGCAACTAATGAAAAACTGTTTTTT. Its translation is CASRSDRATNEKLFF.

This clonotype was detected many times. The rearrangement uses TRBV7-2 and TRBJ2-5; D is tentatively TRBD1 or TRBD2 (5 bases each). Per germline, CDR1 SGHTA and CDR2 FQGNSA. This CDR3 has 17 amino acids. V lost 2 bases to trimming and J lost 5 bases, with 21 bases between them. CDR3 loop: CASSLRAGAGAWETQYF. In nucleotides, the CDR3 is TGTGCCAGCAGCTTAAGGGCCGGGGCCGGGGCATGGGAGACCCAGTACTTC.

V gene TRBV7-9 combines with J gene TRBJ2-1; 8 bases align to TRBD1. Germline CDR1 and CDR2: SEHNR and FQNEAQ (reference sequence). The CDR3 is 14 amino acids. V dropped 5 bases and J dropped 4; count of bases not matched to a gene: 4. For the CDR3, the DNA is TGTGCCAGCAGCGGTCGACAGGGGTACAATGAGCAGTTCTTC. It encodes CASSGRQGYNEQFF.

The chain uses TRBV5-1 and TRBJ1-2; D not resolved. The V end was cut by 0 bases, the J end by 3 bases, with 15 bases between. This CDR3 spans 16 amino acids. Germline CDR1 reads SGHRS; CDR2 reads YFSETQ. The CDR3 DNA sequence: TGCGCCAGCAGCTTGGCCACTTTTCCAGACGACTATGGCTACACCTTC. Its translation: CASSLATFPDDYGYTF. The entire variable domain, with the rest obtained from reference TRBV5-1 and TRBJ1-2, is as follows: KAGVTQTPRYLIKTRGQQVTLSCSPISGHRSVSWYQQTPGQGLQFLFEYFSETQRNKGNFPGRFSGRQFSNSRSEMNVSTLELGDSALYLCASSLATFPDDYGYTFGSGTRLTVV.

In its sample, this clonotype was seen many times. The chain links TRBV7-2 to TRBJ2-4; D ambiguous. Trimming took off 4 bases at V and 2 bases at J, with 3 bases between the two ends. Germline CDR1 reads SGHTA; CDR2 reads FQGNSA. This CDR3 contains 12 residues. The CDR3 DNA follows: TGTGCCAGCAGCTCTTCCAAAAACATTCAGTACTTC. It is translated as CASSSSKNIQYF. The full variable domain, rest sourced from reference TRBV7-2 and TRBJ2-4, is GAGVSQSPSNKVTEKGKDVELRCDPISGHTALYWYRQSLGQGLEFLIYFQGNSAPDKSGLPSDRFSAERTGGSVSTLTIQRTQQEDSAVYLCASSSSKNIQYFGAGTRLSVL.

The CDR3 spells CASSLGGIIYNEQFF. In DNA, the CDR3 is TGCGCCAGCAGCTTGGGCGGGATCATCTACAATGAGCAGTTCTTC. J is TRBJ2-1 and V is TRBV5-1; possible D gene TRBD2, 6 bases. CDR1 is SGHRS and CDR2 is YFSETQ in the germline V gene. This CDR3 is built from 15 residues. The V gene lost 0 bases and the J gene lost 3 bases, with 10 bases spanning the gap.

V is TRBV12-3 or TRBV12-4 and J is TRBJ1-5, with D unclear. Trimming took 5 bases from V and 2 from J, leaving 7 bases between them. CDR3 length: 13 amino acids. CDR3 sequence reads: CASSTVGNQPQHF. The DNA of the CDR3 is TGTGCCAGCAGTACCGTCGGCAATCAGCCCCAGCATTTT.

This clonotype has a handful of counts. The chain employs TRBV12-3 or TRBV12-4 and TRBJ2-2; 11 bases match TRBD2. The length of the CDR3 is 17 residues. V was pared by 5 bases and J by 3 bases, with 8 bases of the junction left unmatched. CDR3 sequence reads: CASSATGTSGYTGELFF. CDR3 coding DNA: TGTGCCAGCAGTGCAACCGGGACTAGCGGTTACACCGGGGAGCTGTTTTTT.

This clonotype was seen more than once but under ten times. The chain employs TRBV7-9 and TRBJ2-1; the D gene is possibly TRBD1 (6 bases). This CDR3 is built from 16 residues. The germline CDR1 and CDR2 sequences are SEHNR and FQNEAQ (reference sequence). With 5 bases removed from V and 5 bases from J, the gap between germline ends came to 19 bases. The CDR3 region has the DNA TGTGCCAGCAGCCCGCGACAGGCCAGGAAACACAATGAGCAGTTCTTC. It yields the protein CASSPRQARKHNEQFF.

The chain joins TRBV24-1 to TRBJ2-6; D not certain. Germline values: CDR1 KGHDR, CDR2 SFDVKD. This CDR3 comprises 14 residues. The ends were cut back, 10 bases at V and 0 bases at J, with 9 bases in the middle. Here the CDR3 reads CATSASSGANVLTF. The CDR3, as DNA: TGTGCCACATCGGCCTCCTCTGGGGCCAACGTCCTGACTTTC.

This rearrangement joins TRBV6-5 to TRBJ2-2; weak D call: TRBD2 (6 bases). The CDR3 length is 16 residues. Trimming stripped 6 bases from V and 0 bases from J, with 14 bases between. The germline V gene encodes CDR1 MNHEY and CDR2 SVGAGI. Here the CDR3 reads CASSPLPGANTGELFF. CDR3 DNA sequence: TGTGCCAGCAGCCCCCTACCGGGGGCGAACACCGGGGAGCTGTTTTTT.

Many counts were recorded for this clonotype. In DNA form, the CDR3 reads TGTGCCAGCAGACTAAAGGGGGCGGAAGAGACCCAGTACTTC. As protein: CASRLKGAEETQYF. The chain employs TRBV7-2 and TRBJ2-5, with 7 positions matching TRBD1. Germline-derived CDR1 and CDR2 are SGHTA and FQGNSA. The CDR3 loop spans 14 amino acids. V shed 6 bases, J shed 3 bases, and the junction held 7 bases outside the gene matches.

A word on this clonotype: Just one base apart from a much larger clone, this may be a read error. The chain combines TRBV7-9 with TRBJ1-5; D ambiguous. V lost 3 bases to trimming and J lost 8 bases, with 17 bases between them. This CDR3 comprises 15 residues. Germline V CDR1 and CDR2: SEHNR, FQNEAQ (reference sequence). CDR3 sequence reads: CASSLGSSLGKPQHF. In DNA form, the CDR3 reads TGTGCCAGCAGCTTGGGCAGTAGCTTGGGGAAGCCCCAGCATTTT. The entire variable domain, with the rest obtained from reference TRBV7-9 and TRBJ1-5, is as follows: DTGVSQNPRHKITKRGQNVTFRCDPISEHNRLYWYRQTLGQGPEFLTYFQNEAQLEKSRLLSDRFSAERPKGSFSTLEIQRTEQGDSAMYLCASSLGSSLGKPQHFGDGTRLSIL.

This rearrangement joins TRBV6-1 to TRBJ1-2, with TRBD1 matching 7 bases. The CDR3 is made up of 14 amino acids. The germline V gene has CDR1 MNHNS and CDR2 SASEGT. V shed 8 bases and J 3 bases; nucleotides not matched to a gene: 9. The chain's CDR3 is CASVQGVLYYGYTF. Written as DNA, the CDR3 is TGTGCCAGCGTCCAGGGGGTTCTCTACTATGGCTACACCTTC.

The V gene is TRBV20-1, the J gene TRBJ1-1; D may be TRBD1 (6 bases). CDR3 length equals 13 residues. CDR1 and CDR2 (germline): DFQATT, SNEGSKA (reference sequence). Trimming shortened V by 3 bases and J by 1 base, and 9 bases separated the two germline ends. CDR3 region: CSARGGPNTEAFF. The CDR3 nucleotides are TGCAGTGCTAGGGGGGGGCCGAACACTGAAGCTTTCTTT.

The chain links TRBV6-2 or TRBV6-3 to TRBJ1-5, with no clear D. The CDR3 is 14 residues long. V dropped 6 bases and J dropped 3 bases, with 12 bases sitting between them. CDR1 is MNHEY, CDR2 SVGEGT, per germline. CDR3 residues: CASRIRHPNQPQHF. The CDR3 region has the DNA TGTGCCAGCAGGATAAGACACCCCAATCAGCCCCAGCATTTT.

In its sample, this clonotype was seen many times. The CDR3 bases are TGTGCCAGCAGCTCAGGTTGGGGCAGGGGAGCTTTCTTT. Amino acids: CASSSGWGRGAFF. V is TRBV7-2 and J is TRBJ1-1; a weak D match, TRBD1 (6 bases). The CDR3 covers 13 residues. Trimming stripped 4 bases from V and 10 bases from J, with 16 bases between. Germline V CDR1 and CDR2: SGHTA, FQGNSA.

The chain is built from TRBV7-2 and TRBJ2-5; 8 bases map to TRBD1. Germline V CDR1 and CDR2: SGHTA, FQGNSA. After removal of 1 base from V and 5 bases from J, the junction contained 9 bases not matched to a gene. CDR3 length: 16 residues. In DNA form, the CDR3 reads TGTGCCAGCAGCTTAGAATCCCAGGGGGCCGGGGAGACCCAGTACTTC. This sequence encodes CASSLESQGAGETQYF.